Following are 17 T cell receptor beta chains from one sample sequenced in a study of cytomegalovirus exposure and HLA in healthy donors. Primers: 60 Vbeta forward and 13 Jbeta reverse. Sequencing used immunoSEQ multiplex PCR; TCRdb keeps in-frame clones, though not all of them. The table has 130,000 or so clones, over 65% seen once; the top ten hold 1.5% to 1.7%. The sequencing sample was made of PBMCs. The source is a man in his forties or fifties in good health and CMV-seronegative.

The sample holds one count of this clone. The CDR3 DNA is TGCGCCAGCAGCCAAGATCGGCAGGGGCCTGGCTACACCTTC. Translated: CASSQDRQGPGYTF. V and J are TRBV4-3 and TRBJ1-2; D is perhaps TRBD1 (6 bases). Germline CDR1 reads LGHNA; CDR2 reads YSLEER. V shed 0 bases and J shed 7 bases, with 12 bases lying between them. The CDR3 is 14 amino acids.

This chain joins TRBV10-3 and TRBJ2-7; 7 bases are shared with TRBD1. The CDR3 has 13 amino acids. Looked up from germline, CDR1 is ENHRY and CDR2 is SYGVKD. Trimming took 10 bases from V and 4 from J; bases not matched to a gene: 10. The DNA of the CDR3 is TGTGCCACCCGGGACAGATCTTCTTACGAGCAGTACTTC. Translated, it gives CATRDRSSYEQYF.

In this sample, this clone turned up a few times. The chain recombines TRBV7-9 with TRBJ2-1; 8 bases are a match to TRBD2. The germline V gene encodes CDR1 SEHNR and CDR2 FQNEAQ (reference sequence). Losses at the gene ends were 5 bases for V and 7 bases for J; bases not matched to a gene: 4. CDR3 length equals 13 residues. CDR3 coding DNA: TGTGCCAGCAGCACGGGACTAGGGAATGAGCAGTTCTTC. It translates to CASSTGLGNEQFF.

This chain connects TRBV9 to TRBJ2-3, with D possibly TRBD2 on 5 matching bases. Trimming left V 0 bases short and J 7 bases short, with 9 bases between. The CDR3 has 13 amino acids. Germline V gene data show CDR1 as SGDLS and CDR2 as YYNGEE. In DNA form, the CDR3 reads TGTGCCAGCAGCGTAGCTGAGGGATATACGCAGTATTTT. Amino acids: CASSVAEGYTQYF.

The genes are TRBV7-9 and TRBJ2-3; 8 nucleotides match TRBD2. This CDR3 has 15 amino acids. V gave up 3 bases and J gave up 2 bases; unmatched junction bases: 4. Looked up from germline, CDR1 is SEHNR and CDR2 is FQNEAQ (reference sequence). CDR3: CASSFTGGVTDTQYF. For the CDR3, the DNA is TGTGCCAGCAGCTTTACGGGAGGGGTCACAGATACGCAGTATTTT.

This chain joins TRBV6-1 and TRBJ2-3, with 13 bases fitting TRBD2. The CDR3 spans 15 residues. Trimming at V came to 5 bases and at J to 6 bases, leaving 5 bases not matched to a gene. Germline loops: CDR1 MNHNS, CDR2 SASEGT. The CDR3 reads CASSLLAGGTDTQYF. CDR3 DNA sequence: TGTGCCAGCAGTCTACTAGCGGGGGGGACTGATACGCAGTATTTT.

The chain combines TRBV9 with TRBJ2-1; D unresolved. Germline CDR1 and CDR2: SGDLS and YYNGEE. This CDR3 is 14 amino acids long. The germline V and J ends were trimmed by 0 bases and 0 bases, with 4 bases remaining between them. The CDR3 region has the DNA TGTGCCAGCAGCGTAGGTAGCTCCTACAATGAGCAGTTCTTC. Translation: CASSVGSSYNEQFF.

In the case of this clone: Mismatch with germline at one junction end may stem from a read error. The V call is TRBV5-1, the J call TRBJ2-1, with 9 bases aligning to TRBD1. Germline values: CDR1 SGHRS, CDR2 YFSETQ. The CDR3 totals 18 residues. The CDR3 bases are TGCGCTAGCAGCTTGGAGCCCCGGGACAGGGCCCCCTACAATGAGCAGTTCTTC. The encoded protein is CASSLEPRDRAPYNEQFF.

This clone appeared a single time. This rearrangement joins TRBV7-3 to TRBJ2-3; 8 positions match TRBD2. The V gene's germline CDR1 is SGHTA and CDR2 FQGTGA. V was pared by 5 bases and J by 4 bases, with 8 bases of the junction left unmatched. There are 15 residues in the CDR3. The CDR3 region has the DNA TGTGCCAGCAGCCCGAGCGGGGGAGGCGCAGATACGCAGTATTTT. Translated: CASSPSGGGADTQYF.

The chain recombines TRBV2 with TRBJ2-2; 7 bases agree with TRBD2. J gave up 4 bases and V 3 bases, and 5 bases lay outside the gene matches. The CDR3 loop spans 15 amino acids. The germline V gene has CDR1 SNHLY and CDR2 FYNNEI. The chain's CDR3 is CASSDRGVFTGELFF. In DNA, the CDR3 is TGTGCCAGCAGTGACCGGGGGGTCTTCACCGGGGAGCTGTTTTTT.

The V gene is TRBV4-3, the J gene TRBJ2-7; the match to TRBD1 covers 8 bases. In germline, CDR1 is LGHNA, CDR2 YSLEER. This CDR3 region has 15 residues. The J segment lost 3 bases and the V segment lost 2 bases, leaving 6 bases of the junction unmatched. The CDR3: CASSQSGQADYEQYF. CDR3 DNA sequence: TGCGCCAGCAGCCAATCGGGACAGGCAGACTACGAGCAGTACTTC.

The CDR3 reads CASSLGGRGLIEQYF. The CDR3 DNA is TGTGCCAGCAGCTTAGGGGGCAGGGGGCTGATCGAGCAGTACTTC. V gene TRBV7-8 combines with J gene TRBJ2-7; 8 positions match TRBD1. The CDR3 sequence is 15 residues long. Per germline, CDR1 SGHVS and CDR2 FQNEAQ. The junction had 8 bases not matched to a gene; V was cut back by 1 base and J by 6 bases.

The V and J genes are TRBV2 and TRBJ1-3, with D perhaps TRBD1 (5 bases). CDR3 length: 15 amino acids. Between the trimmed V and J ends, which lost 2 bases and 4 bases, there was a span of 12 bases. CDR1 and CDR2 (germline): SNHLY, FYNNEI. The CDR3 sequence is CASSEPTVGGNTIYF. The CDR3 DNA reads TGTGCCAGCAGTGAACCGACAGTCGGAGGAAACACCATATATTTT.

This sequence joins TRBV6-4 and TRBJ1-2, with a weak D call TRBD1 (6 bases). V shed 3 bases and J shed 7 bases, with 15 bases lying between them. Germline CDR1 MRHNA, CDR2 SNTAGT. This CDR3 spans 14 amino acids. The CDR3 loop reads CASSDSTGTAGYTF. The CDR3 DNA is TGTGCCAGCAGTGATTCGACAGGCACCGCTGGCTACACCTTC.

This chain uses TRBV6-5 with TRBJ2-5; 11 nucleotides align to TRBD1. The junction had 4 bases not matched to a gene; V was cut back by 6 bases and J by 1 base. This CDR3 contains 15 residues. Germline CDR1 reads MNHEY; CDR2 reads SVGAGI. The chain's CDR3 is CASSGTGGLQETQYF. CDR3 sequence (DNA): TGTGCCAGCAGCGGGACAGGGGGACTCCAAGAGACCCAGTACTTC.

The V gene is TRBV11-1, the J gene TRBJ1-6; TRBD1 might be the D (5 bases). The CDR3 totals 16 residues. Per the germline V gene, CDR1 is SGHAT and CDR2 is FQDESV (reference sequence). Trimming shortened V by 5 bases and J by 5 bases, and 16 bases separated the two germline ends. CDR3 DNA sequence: TGTGCCAGCAGCAAGGGACTCCGAGGGGATAATTCACCCCTCCACTTT. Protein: CASSKGLRGDNSPLHF.

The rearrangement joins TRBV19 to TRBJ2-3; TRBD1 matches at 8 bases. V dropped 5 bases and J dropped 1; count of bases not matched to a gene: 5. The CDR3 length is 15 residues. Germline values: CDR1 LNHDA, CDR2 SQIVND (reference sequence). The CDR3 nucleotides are TGTGCCAGTAGTCCGGGGACAGGAGGCACAGATACGCAGTATTTT. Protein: CASSPGTGGTDTQYF.